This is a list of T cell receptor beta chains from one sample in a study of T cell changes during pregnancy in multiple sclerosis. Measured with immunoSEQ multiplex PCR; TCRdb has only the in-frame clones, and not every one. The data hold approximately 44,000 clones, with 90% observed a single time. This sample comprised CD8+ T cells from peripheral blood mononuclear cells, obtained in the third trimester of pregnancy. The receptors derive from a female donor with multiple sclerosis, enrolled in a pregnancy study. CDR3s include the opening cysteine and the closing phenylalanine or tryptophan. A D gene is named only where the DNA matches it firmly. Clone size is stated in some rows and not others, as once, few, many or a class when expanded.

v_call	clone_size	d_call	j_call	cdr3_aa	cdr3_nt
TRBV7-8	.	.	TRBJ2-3	CASSLEQDVADTQYF	TGTGCCAGCAGCTTAGAACAGGACGTCGCAGATACGCAGTATTTT
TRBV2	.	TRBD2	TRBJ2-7	CASSETAGAHEQYF	TGTGCCAGCAGTGAGACAGCGGGGGCCCACGAGCAGTACTTC
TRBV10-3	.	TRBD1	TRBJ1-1	CATLRGGVGEAFF	TGTGCCACCTTACGAGGGGGCGTGGGTGAAGCTTTCTTT
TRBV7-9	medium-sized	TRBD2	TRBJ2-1	CASSRGLAGGSPWDEQFF	TGTGCCAGCAGCCGCGGACTAGCGGGGGGCTCCCCCTGGGATGAGCAGTTCTTC
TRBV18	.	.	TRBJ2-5	CASSPAYRTLAETQYF	TGTGCCAGCTCACCCGCATACAGGACCCTGGCGGAGACCCAGTACTTC
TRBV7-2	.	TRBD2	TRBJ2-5	CASSQKGDLAGHETQYF	TGTGCCAGCAGCCAGAAGGGGGACCTAGCGGGTCACGAGACCCAGTACTTC
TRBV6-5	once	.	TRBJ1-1	CASSYSMNTEAFF	TGTGCCAGCAGTTATTCTATGAACACTGAAGCTTTCTTT
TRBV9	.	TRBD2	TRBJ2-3	CASSVGGGFTDTQYF	TGTGCCAGCAGCGTAGGGGGGGGGTTCACAGATACGCAGTATTTT
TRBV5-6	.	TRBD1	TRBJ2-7	CASSWGQGDYEQYF	TGTGCCAGCAGCTGGGGACAGGGAGACTACGAGCAGTACTTC
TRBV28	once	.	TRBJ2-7	CASSSEGGNYEQYF	TGTGCCAGCAGTTCGGAGGGGGGGAACTACGAGCAGTACTTC
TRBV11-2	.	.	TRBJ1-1	CASSLDLSGFGTEAFF	TGTGCCAGCAGCTTAGACCTGTCGGGTTTCGGGACTGAAGCTTTCTTT
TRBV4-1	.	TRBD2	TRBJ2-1	CASSQSPGLAGEREQFF	TGCGCCAGCAGCCAAAGTCCGGGACTAGCGGGGGAAAGGGAGCAGTTCTTC
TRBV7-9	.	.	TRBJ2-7	CASSPRDTYEQYF	TGTGCCAGCAGCCCAAGGGACACCTACGAGCAGTACTTC
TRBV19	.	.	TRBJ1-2	CASSSRPEGNSYGYTF	TGTGCCAGTAGTAGCCGACCGGAGGGGAATAGCTATGGCTACACCTTC